The 17 T cell receptor beta chains presented below share a single source sample, sequenced in a study of blood T cell repertoires in COVID-19. The table came from immunoSEQ multiplex PCR; TCRdb's copy has only in-frame clones and leaves some out. The data contain 120,000 to 150,000 clones, around nine tenths of them singletons. Sequenced: PBMCs or T cells enriched from blood (not recorded which). The source is a woman aged 25 to 39 with acute COVID-19.

This chain uses TRBV29-1 with TRBJ2-1; D may be TRBD2 (6 bases). The CDR3 has 12 residues. The V end was cut by 6 bases, the J end by 9 bases, with 15 bases between. Germline assignment: CDR1 SQVTM and CDR2 ANQGSEA. The CDR3 nucleotides read TGCAGCGTCGAGCCGGGACTCGCTGAGCAGTTCTTC. Residues: CSVEPGLAEQFF.

This chain uses TRBV11-2 with TRBJ1-1, with a tentative D call TRBD1 (5 bases). This CDR3 is built from 14 residues. Germline CDR1 SGHAT, CDR2 FQNNGV. Trimming removed 0 bases at V and 5 bases at J, with 10 bases between. CDR3 DNA sequence: TGTGCCAGCAGCTTAGAGGGGGGATGGACTGAAGCTTTCTTT. It yields the protein CASSLEGGWTEAFF.

The rearrangement joins TRBV9 to TRBJ1-6; D call uncertain. Trimming removed 3 bases at V and 9 bases at J, with 13 bases between. The germline V gene encodes CDR1 SGDLS and CDR2 YYNGEE. The CDR3 extends over 14 amino acids. The CDR3 protein is CASSAGFVGSPLHF. CDR3 DNA: TGTGCCAGCAGCGCGGGTTTCGTGGGTTCACCCCTCCACTTT.

The V and J genes are TRBV5-1 and TRBJ2-3; 8 positions match TRBD2. Germline V gene data show CDR1 as SGHRS and CDR2 as YFSETQ. CDR3 size: 14 residues. J was trimmed by 6 bases and V by 4 bases; bases with no gene match: 7. Here the CDR3 DNA reads TGCGCCAGCAGCATAGCGGGGCTTTTGGATACGCAGTATTTT. Residues: CASSIAGLLDTQYF.

The V and J genes are TRBV6-5 and TRBJ1-5; D unresolved. Trimming removed 7 bases from V and 6 bases from J, with 19 bases in between. The CDR3 consists of 15 residues. The germline V gene has CDR1 MNHEY and CDR2 SVGAGI. The CDR3 spells CASTPSEGGIQPQHF. CDR3 coding DNA: TGTGCCAGCACCCCCAGCGAGGGAGGGATTCAGCCCCAGCATTTT.

The genes are TRBV28 and TRBJ1-6, with D perhaps matching TRBD1 (6 bases). The length of the CDR3 is 16 residues. Trimming cost V 6 bases and J 1 base, with 13 bases left between them. CDR1 is MDHEN and CDR2 is SYDVKM in the germline V gene. This chain's CDR3 is CASSRLTGSYNSPLHF. CDR3 bases: TGTGCCAGCAGCAGACTAACAGGGTCCTATAATTCACCCCTCCACTTT.

The chain carries TRBV7-9 and TRBJ1-2; D call uncertain. The V end lost 1 base, the J end lost 8 bases, and 20 bases lay between the germline ends. Germline CDR1 reads SEHNR; CDR2 reads FQNEAQ (reference sequence). The CDR3 runs 16 residues. CDR3 in DNA: TGTGCCAGCAGCTTAGATGGAGGCACACCGGTTGACGGCTACACCTTC. Translation: CASSLDGGTPVDGYTF.

V and J are TRBV19 and TRBJ2-1; 7 nucleotides line up with TRBD2. The ends lost 3 bases at V and 6 bases at J; junction bases unmatched: 14. Germline assignment: CDR1 LNHDA and CDR2 SQIVND (reference sequence). The CDR3 has 17 amino acids. CDR3 protein: CASSIGMGEGLINEQFF. The CDR3 DNA sequence: TGTGCCAGTAGTATTGGGATGGGGGAGGGCCTTATCAATGAGCAGTTCTTC. Using reference TRBV19 and TRBJ2-1 for the parts outside the CDR3, the full variable domain is DGGITQSPKYLFRKEGQNVTLSCEQNLNHDAMYWYRQDPGQGLRLIYYSQIVNDFQKGDIAEGYSVSREKKESFPLTVTSAQKNPTAFYLCASSIGMGEGLINEQFFGPGTRLTVL.

The rearrangement joins TRBV5-4 to TRBJ2-1; the match to TRBD1 covers 7 bases. Unmatched junction bases numbered 4, after V lost 3 bases and J lost 4 bases. The CDR3 sequence is 14 residues long. Germline CDR1 is SGHNT and CDR2 is YYREEE (reference sequence). The CDR3 protein is CASSSPGGYNEQFF. For the CDR3, the DNA is TGTGCCAGCAGCTCCCCAGGGGGATACAATGAGCAGTTCTTC.

CDR3 in amino acids: CASSQVTGEDVYGYTF. In nucleotides, the CDR3 is TGCGCCAGCAGCCAAGTCACAGGGGAAGATGTCTATGGCTACACCTTC. The chain has TRBV4-3 and TRBJ1-2; 7 bases map to TRBD1. Germline V gives CDR1 LGHNA, CDR2 YSLEER. Trimming cost V 1 base and J 4 bases; bases outside gene matches: 9. The CDR3 has 16 residues.

This rearrangement joins TRBV7-9 to TRBJ1-1; a weak D match, TRBD1 (6 bases). The germline CDR1 and CDR2 sequences are SEHNR and FQNEAQ (reference sequence). Trimming took 1 base from V and 6 from J, leaving 12 bases between them. This CDR3 comprises 14 residues. Written as DNA, the CDR3 is TGTGCCAGCAGCTTAGGACAGGATTGGGCTGAAGCTTTCTTT. Its protein is CASSLGQDWAEAFF.

This chain links TRBV5-4 with TRBJ1-2, with D possibly being TRBD1 (5 bases). The CDR3 length is 14 residues. Between the trimmed V and J ends, which lost 2 bases and 6 bases, there was a span of 14 bases. In germline, CDR1 is SGHNT, CDR2 YYREEE (reference sequence). The CDR3, as DNA: TGTGCCAGCAGCTTAGTAGGGGAGGAGAATGGCTACACCTTC. This translates into CASSLVGEENGYTF.

The CDR3 DNA reads as TGTGCCAGTAGTATAACGGGCAATCAGCCCCAGCATTTT. This codes for CASSITGNQPQHF. The chain employs TRBV19 and TRBJ1-5; D uncertain. The CDR3 is 13 residues long. Trimming left V 2 bases short and J 2 bases short, with 4 bases between. Per germline, CDR1 LNHDA and CDR2 SQIVND (reference sequence).

This clone was counted a few times. The V call is TRBV7-3, the J call TRBJ2-1; 8 bases align to TRBD2. Germline V CDR1 and CDR2: SGHTA, FQGTGA. This CDR3 is built from 15 residues. V gave up 5 bases and J gave up 4 bases; unmatched junction bases: 7. This CDR3 reads CASSTASGLYNEQFF. The DNA for the CDR3 is TGTGCCAGCAGCACGGCTAGCGGGCTTTACAATGAGCAGTTCTTC. The full variable domain, completed using reference TRBV7-3 and TRBJ2-1, is GAGVSQTPSNKVTEKGKYVELRCDPISGHTALYWYRQSLGQGPEFLIYFQGTGAADDSGLPNDRFFAVRPEGSVSTLKIQRTERGDSAVYLCASSTASGLYNEQFFGPGTRLTVL.

The chain employs TRBV7-8 and TRBJ1-2, with D possibly TRBD1 on 6 matching bases. The germline V gene has CDR1 SGHVS and CDR2 FQNEAQ. V lost 6 bases, J lost 6 bases, and 20 bases lay in between. The CDR3 loop spans 15 amino acids. DNA for the CDR3: TGTGCCAGCAGTCATACCTCACGGGGGGCGGATGGCTACACCTTC. This sequence encodes CASSHTSRGADGYTF.

The V and J genes are TRBV7-9 and TRBJ1-5, with a weak D call TRBD1 (5 bases). Germline V gives CDR1 SEHNR, CDR2 FQNEAQ (reference sequence). CDR3 length: 12 residues. The V and J ends lost 5 bases and 6 bases respectively, with 8 bases between them. As DNA, the CDR3 is TGTGCCAGCAGCGCAGACAGTCAGCCCCAGCATTTT. Amino acid sequence: CASSADSQPQHF.

The V call is TRBV2, the J call TRBJ1-1, with D unresolved. V was trimmed by 1 base and J by 6 bases, leaving 9 bases between them. Germline V gene sequence: CDR1 SNHLY, CDR2 FYNNEI. The CDR3 contains 13 residues. CDR3 nucleotide sequence: TGTGCCAGCAGTGAAGGTTGGAGGGCTGAAGCTTTCTTT. Encoded protein: CASSEGWRAEAFF.